This T cell receptor beta chain was retrieved from a study of HIV-infected children after antiretroviral therapy interruption. Study summary: Continuous-treatment children had median age approximately 8 years, interruption more than 9 years.

Regarding treatment: PENTA 11 planned treatment interruption arm or continuous ART arm. At least 24 weeks of at least three-drug ART, in children 2 to 15 years. There are many counts of this clonotype. The TCR library was built from RNA with a 3' RACE protocol and unique molecular identifiers. TCRdb re-called the 3' RACE reads with MiXCR, one entry per CDR3 protein. This table holds some 90,000 distinct CDR3 sequences, around 6.9% found once. The CDR3 is 17 amino acids. The V end lost 3 bases, the J end lost 7 bases, and 22 bases lay between the germline ends. From germline, CDR1 is MDHEN and CDR2 SYDVKM.

Sample: CD45RA+ CD4+ T cells from PBMCs, pooled from several time points, taken from a donor given antiretroviral therapy, either interrupted or continuous. As to subset: naive CD4+ CD45RA+ CD45RO- T cells. The rearrangement joins TRBV28 to TRBJ2-1, with D possibly TRBD2 on 5 matching bases. The source of this sequence is a pool of human donors with HIV. This CDR3 reads CASSLVGLDGGWNEQFF. CDR3 bases: TGTGCCAGCAGTTTGGTAGGGTTGGACGGAGGATGGAATGAGCAGTTCTTC.